This T cell receptor beta chain was sequenced in a study of naive and memory T cell subsets. Findings of the study overall: Diversity fell and Gini index rose from naive through CM, EM, EMRA. Naive repertoires, especially CD8, held a few larger clonotypes, possibly memory cells re-expressing CD45RA.

The beta constant-region primer was an equimolar mix of two oligonucleotides covering TRBC1 and TRBC2. Four rounds of PCR amplified the ligated cDNA using nested alpha and beta constant-region primers plus SP2. TCRdb re-called the UMI-ligation and nested PCR reads with MiXCR, one entry per CDR3 protein. The sample shows about 150,000 distinct CDR3 sequences, about 23% of them seen only once. Unmatched junction bases numbered 6, after V lost 7 bases and J lost 6 bases. CDR3 size: 14 residues. From germline, CDR1 is MNHEY and CDR2 SVGAGI. Remarks on this clonotype: Its antigen is unidentified.

CD4+ T cell IFNgamma after overnight CMV lysate exposure gave donor CMV status. Sample: naive CD4+ T cells from blood. The chain couples TRBV6-5 to TRBJ1-1, with 12 bases matching TRBD1. The clonotype was recovered from a human donor in good health. CDR3 sequence (DNA): TGTGCCAGCACTTGGGACAGGGGGCTCGCTGAAGCTTTCTTT. Translated, it gives CASTWDRGLAEAFF.